These 22 T cell receptor beta chains share one sample of origin, sequenced in a study. TCRdb passed the RT-PCR reads through MiXCR, listing each CDR3 protein once. The sample shows about 680,000 distinct CDR3 sequences, approximately 15% of them seen only once. The sequencing input was memory CD4+ T cells from blood. Receptors were obtained from a female donor in good health, serving as a healthy control.

This clonotype was recorded a few times. The rearrangement links TRBV4-3 to TRBJ2-1; TRBD2 matches 7 bases. This CDR3 region has 16 residues. V lost 1 base and J lost 8; bases outside the gene matches: 11. Germline-derived CDR1 and CDR2 are LGHNA and YSLEER. DNA for the CDR3: TGCGCCAGCAGCCAAGTGGCGGGAGCCTATTTTGATGAGCAGTTCTTC. It codes for CASSQVAGAYFDEQFF.

This clonotype has at least ten counts. DNA for the CDR3: TGTGCCAGCAGAAGGACAGGTACGGGCCATGGCTACACCTTC. The encoded protein is CASRRTGTGHGYTF. V usage is TRBV6-5 and J usage is TRBJ1-2; 7 bases fit TRBD1. The V gene's germline CDR1 is MNHEY and CDR2 SVGAGI. This CDR3 contains 14 residues. V trimming: 6 bases; J trimming: 6 bases; junction bases outside the gene matches: 10.

This chain connects TRBV5-1 to TRBJ1-2; weak D call: TRBD1 (5 bases). The CDR3 runs 17 residues. Deletions cut 2 bases from V and 0 bases from J, with 17 bases between. The germline gives CDR1 SGHRS, CDR2 YFSETQ. The CDR3 DNA reads as TGCGCCAGCAGCTTCTCGACAGAAATGGGAGCTAACTATGGCTACACCTTC. As protein: CASSFSTEMGANYGYTF.

This clonotype was seen only a few times. This sequence joins TRBV20-1 and TRBJ1-1; D remains ambiguous. Germline V gives CDR1 DFQATT, CDR2 SNEGSKA (reference sequence). Trimming took off 1 base at V and 4 bases at J, with 19 bases between the two ends. CDR3 size: 16 residues. This CDR3 is CSARVVGSGWRTEAFF. CDR3 DNA: TGCAGTGCTAGAGTGGTAGGGAGCGGCTGGCGCACTGAAGCTTTCTTT.

This clonotype was seen a handful of times. This chain joins TRBV7-3 and TRBJ2-1; 10 nucleotides align to TRBD2. The trim removed 3 bases at V and 6 bases at J, leaving 8 bases unmatched. Germline CDR1 is SGHTA and CDR2 is FQGTGA. This CDR3 is 16 amino acids long. CDR3 sequence (DNA): TGTGCCAGCAGCTTGTACGCGGCTAGCGGGGGCAATGAGCAGTTCTTC. Protein product: CASSLYAASGGNEQFF.

There are a few counts of this clonotype. CDR3 in amino acids: CASSLTGRLTHEQYF. The CDR3 bases are TGTGCCAGCAGCTTAACGGGTCGGCTTACCCACGAGCAGTACTTC. This chain links TRBV7-3 with TRBJ2-7; D remains ambiguous. Per the germline V gene, CDR1 is SGHTA and CDR2 is FQGTGA. Trimming stripped 0 bases from V and 5 bases from J, with 14 bases between. CDR3 length equals 15 residues.

The chain employs TRBV28 and TRBJ2-1; D is unresolved. Per the germline V gene, CDR1 is MDHEN and CDR2 is SYDVKM. V shed 6 bases and J shed 6 bases, with 9 bases lying between them. The length of the CDR3 is 12 residues. CDR3 in DNA: TGTGCCAGCAGACCTTACCTCAATGAGCAGTTCTTC. Translation: CASRPYLNEQFF.

This clonotype was seen a few times. This sequence joins TRBV6-6 and TRBJ2-1; tentative D call: TRBD2 (6 bases). This CDR3 has 14 residues. The germline V gene has CDR1 MNHNY and CDR2 SVGAGI (reference sequence). The V gene lost 7 bases and the J gene lost 8 bases, with 18 bases spanning the gap. The CDR3 here is CASTRLPRGDEQFF. CDR3 sequence (DNA): TGTGCCAGCACACGGCTCCCCCGCGGGGATGAGCAGTTCTTC.

This clonotype was detected many times. The chain recombines TRBV7-3 with TRBJ2-7, with D possibly being TRBD2 (6 bases). V shed 6 bases and J shed 0 bases, with 12 bases lying between them. In germline, CDR1 is SGHTA, CDR2 FQGTGA. This CDR3 region has 14 residues. For the CDR3, the DNA is TGTGCCAGCAGGTATAGCGGTAACTCCTACGAGCAGTACTTC. Protein product: CASRYSGNSYEQYF.

This clonotype was seen a handful of times. The chain combines TRBV6-1 with TRBJ1-5; D call uncertain. V was trimmed by 3 bases and J by 1 base, leaving 10 bases between them. CDR3 length: 15 residues. CDR1 and CDR2 from the germline V gene are MNHNS and SASEGT. The CDR3: CASSEQMMSNQPQHF. CDR3 DNA: TGTGCCAGCAGTGAGCAGATGATGAGCAATCAGCCCCAGCATTTT.

This clonotype was counted a few times. The J gene is TRBJ2-1, the V gene TRBV20-1; D unresolved. Germline V gene sequence: CDR1 DFQATT, CDR2 SNEGSKA (reference sequence). This CDR3 spans 11 amino acids. Deletions cut 3 bases from V and 8 bases from J, with 8 bases between. The CDR3: CSASPGYEQFF. In nucleotides, the CDR3 is TGCAGTGCTAGTCCCGGGTATGAGCAGTTCTTC.

This clonotype was detected a few times. The chain recombines TRBV27 with TRBJ1-1; a possible D gene is TRBD1 (5 bases). V was trimmed by 5 bases and J by 9 bases, leaving 16 bases between them. Germline V gene data show CDR1 as MNHEY and CDR2 as SMNVEV (reference sequence). The CDR3 has 13 residues. This CDR3 is CASSPTLTEKAFF. As DNA, the CDR3 is TGTGCCAGCAGTCCGACCCTGACAGAGAAAGCTTTCTTT.

The chain is built from TRBV5-1 and TRBJ2-2; tentative D call: TRBD2 (5 bases). The germline CDR1 and CDR2 sequences are SGHRS and YFSETQ. This CDR3 spans 17 amino acids. Trimming left V 1 base short and J 0 bases short, with 13 bases between. The CDR3 region is CASSLNPSTTNTGELFF. The CDR3 DNA reads as TGCGCCAGCAGCTTGAATCCTAGCACAACGAACACCGGGGAGCTGTTTTTT. The entire variable domain, with the rest obtained from reference TRBV5-1 and TRBJ2-2, is as follows: KAGVTQTPRYLIKTRGQQVTLSCSPISGHRSVSWYQQTPGQGLQFLFEYFSETQRNKGNFPGRFSGRQFSNSRSEMNVSTLELGDSALYLCASSLNPSTTNTGELFFGEGSRLTVL.

The J gene is TRBJ2-5, the V gene TRBV5-4, with D perhaps TRBD1 or TRBD2 (5 bases each). The germline gives CDR1 SGHNT, CDR2 YYREEE (reference sequence). The CDR3 covers 13 residues. Between the trimmed V and J ends, which lost 7 bases and 2 bases, there was a span of 12 bases. CDR3 coding DNA: TGTGCCAGCGGGGGACGGCAACAAGAGACCCAGTACTTC. Residues: CASGGRQQETQYF.

This clonotype was recorded a few times. The V and J genes are TRBV5-1 and TRBJ2-7; D may correspond to TRBD1 or TRBD2 (5 bases each). This CDR3 comprises 15 residues. Looked up from germline, CDR1 is SGHRS and CDR2 is YFSETQ. V was shortened by 0 bases and J by 0 bases, with 10 bases between the two germline ends. In DNA form, the CDR3 reads TGCGCCAGCAGCTTGGGAGGGGACGCCTCCTACGAGCAGTACTTC. It is translated as CASSLGGDASYEQYF.

The gene calls are TRBV6-5 and TRBJ2-1; 13 bases map to TRBD2. Germline V gene lookup returns CDR1 MNHEY and CDR2 SVGAGI. Trimming took 2 bases from V and 2 from J; bases not matched to a gene: 9. The CDR3 extends over 19 amino acids. The CDR3 here is CASSYTTPGLAGAYNEQFF. As DNA, the CDR3 is TGTGCCAGCAGTTACACTACCCCCGGACTAGCGGGGGCCTACAATGAGCAGTTCTTC.

Regarding this clonotype: A clone one base away is much larger, so this may be a read error. The chain combines TRBV7-8 with TRBJ1-1, with unresolved D. From germline, CDR1 is SGHVS and CDR2 FQNEAQ. The CDR3 consists of 15 residues. With 4 bases removed from V and 7 bases from J, the gap between germline ends came to 19 bases. Here the CDR3 DNA reads TGTGCCAGCAGCTCAACAGCCAGGACGATAGGTGAAGCTTTCTTT. Translating it yields CASSSTARTIGEAFF.

The chain carries TRBV9 and TRBJ2-6; possibly TRBD2 for D (6 bases). The germline V gene encodes CDR1 SGDLS and CDR2 YYNGEE. Trimming stripped 0 bases from V and 0 bases from J, with 16 bases between. This CDR3 region has 19 residues. The CDR3 nucleotides are TGTGCCAGCAGCGTAGGAAGGGGACTGGGCCTCTCTGGGGCCAACGTCCTGACTTTC. Protein: CASSVGRGLGLSGANVLTF.

This clonotype has a count of ten or more. The chain couples TRBV20-1 to TRBJ2-7, with a tentative D call TRBD1 (6 bases). The germline V gene has CDR1 DFQATT and CDR2 SNEGSKA (reference sequence). The V end lost 0 bases, the J end lost 1 base, and 13 bases lay between the germline ends. CDR3 length: 15 residues. The CDR3 spells CSARDGGSLSYEQYF. The CDR3 DNA follows: TGCAGTGCTAGAGATGGGGGCTCCCTATCCTACGAGCAGTACTTC.

This chain links TRBV7-2 with TRBJ2-1, with 10 positions matching TRBD2. This CDR3 is 14 amino acids long. The J segment lost 7 bases and the V segment lost 5 bases, leaving 5 bases of the junction unmatched. Germline CDR1 is SGHTA and CDR2 is FQGNSA. CDR3 coding DNA: TGTGCCAGCAGCCAGGGACTAGCGTTAAATGAGCAGTTCTTC. Translating gives CASSQGLALNEQFF.

As for this clonotype: Mismatch with germline at one junction end may stem from a read error. V and J are TRBV7-7 and TRBJ2-3; 7 bases map to TRBD1. The CDR3 runs to 16 residues. Germline lookup yields CDR1 SSHAT and CDR2 FNYEAQ (reference sequence). The DNA of the CDR3 is TGTGCTAGCAGCCCCGGGACAGCAGGACATGGAGATACGCAGTATTTT. Encoded protein: CASSPGTAGHGDTQYF.

This clonotype was seen at least ten times. The V call is TRBV4-1, the J call TRBJ1-5; TRBD1 might be the D (6 bases). Trimming removed 3 bases from V and 6 bases from J, with 12 bases in between. Germline V gene data show CDR1 as MGHRA and CDR2 as YSYEKL. The CDR3 spans 14 residues. The CDR3 here is CASSHLQGFQPQHF. In DNA form, the CDR3 reads TGCGCCAGCAGCCACTTACAGGGATTTCAGCCCCAGCATTTT.